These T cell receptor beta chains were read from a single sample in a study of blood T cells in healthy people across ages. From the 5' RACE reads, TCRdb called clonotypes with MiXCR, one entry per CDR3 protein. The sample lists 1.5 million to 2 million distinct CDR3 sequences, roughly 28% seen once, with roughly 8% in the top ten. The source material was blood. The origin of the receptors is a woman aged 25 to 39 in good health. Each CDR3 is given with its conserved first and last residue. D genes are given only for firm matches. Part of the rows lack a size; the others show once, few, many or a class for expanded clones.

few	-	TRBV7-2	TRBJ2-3	CAGSPITDTQYF	TGTGCCGGCAGCCCAATCACAGATACGCAGTATTTT
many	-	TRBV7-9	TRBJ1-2	CASSPLYGYTF	TGTGCCAGCAGCCCCCTATATGGCTACACCTTC
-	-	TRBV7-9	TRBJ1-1	CAGSLVRGNTEAFF	TGTGCCGGCAGTTTAGTACGGGGGAACACTGAAGCTTTCTTT
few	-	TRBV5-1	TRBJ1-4	CASSSTPTNEKLFF	TGCGCCAGCAGCTCGACCCCAACTAATGAAAAACTGTTTTTT
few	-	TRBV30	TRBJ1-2	CAWSEGNYGYTF	TGTGCCTGGAGTGAGGGGAACTATGGCTACACCTTC
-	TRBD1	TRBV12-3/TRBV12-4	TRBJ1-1	CASTRQGSGTEAFF	TGTGCCAGCACCCGACAGGGGTCGGGCACTGAAGCTTTCTTT
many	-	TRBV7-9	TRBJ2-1	CASSLGTPTNEQFF	TGTGCCAGCAGCTTAGGGACCCCAACCAATGAGCAGTTCTTC
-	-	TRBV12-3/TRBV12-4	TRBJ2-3	CASSLIPGAFTDTQYF	TGTGCCAGCAGTTTAATCCCGGGGGCCTTCACAGATACGCAGTATTTT
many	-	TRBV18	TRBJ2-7	CASLGQGGSYEQYF	TGTGCCAGCCTTGGACAGGGAGGGTCCTACGAGCAGTACTTC
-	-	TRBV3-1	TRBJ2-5	CASSQFEGTQYF	TGTGCCAGCAGCCAATTCGAAGGGACCCAGTACTTC
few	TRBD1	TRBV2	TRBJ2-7	CASSRDRSTYEQYF	TGTGCCAGCAGTCGGGACAGGAGCACTTACGAGCAGTACTTC
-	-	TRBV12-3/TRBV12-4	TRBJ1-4	CASTTRGVMGEKRFF	TGTGCCAGCACCACGAGGGGGGTAATGGGGGAAAAACGGTTTTTT
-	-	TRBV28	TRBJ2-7	CASSNLEWSSYEQYF	TGTGCCAGCAGCAATTTAGAGTGGAGCTCCTACGAGCAGTACTTC
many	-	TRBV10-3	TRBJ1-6	CAISESNSPLHF	TGTGCCATCAGTGAGTCGAACTCACCCCTCCACTTT
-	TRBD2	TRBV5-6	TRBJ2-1	CASSTRTRSIAQFF	TGTGCCAGCAGCACCCGGACTAGATCTATAGCGCAGTTCTTC
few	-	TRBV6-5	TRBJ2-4	CATGQSAKNIQYF	TGTGCTACAGGGCAGTCAGCCAAAAACATTCAGTACTTC
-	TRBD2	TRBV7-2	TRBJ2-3	CASSPPPLAGSRGTDTQYF	TGTGCCAGCAGCCCCCCTCCGCTAGCGGGATCGAGAGGGACAGATACGCAGTATTTT
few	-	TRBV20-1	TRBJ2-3	CSARIGRGVRDTQYF	TGCAGTGCTAGAATAGGGAGAGGGGTAAGAGATACGCAGTATTTT
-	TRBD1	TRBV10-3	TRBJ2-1	CAISGRDRVKNEQFF	TGTGCCATCAGTGGCCGGGACAGGGTTAAGAATGAGCAGTTCTTC
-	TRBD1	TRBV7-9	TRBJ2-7	CASRREGQSYEQYF	TGTGCCAGCAGGAGAGAGGGACAGAGCTACGAGCAGTACTTC
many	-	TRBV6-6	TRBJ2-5	CASSYFRGREETQYF	TGTGCCAGCAGTTACTTTCGGGGGCGAGAAGAGACCCAGTACTTC
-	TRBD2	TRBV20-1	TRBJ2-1	CSAIDNRRAASGRAGQFF	TGCAGTGCTATCGATAATCGAAGGGCGGCTAGCGGGAGGGCCGGGCAGTTCTTC
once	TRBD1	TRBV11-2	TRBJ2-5	CASGLGGAGTGGYWRAPQETQYF	TGTGCCAGCGGCTTAGGGGGAGCCGGGACAGGGGGCTATTGGCGGGCCCCCCAAGAGACCCAGTACTTC